This record covers a single T cell receptor beta chain. Plating combined 200,000 CFSE-labeled responder cells with 200,000 irradiated, violet-dye-labeled stimulator cells. Sequencing was performed with immunoSEQ multiplex PCR; in TCRdb, only in-frame clones are kept and a portion is missing. The table lists about 15,000 clones, under 35% of them singletons. CDR1 and CDR2 (germline): SGHDT, YYEEEE. The CDR3 is made up of 14 amino acids. V shed 0 bases and J shed 3 bases, with 9 bases lying between them. This record comes from a study of graft-versus-host responses after intestinal transplantation. At the level of the study: The recipients all started with anti-thymocyte globulin induction and then took tacrolimus and steroids for roughly three years. General study results and limits: Recipient marrow contained GvH clones, some of which appeared first in ileum or blood. Within the allografts of patients who had graft-donor T cell macrochimerism, graft-versus-host to host-versus-graft clonal ratios were high.

The TCR was taken from a human patient who received an intestinal transplant. The chain combines TRBV5-6 with TRBJ1-2, with D possibly being TRBD1 (6 bases). The source was alloreactive CD4+ T cells from a mixed lymphocyte reaction culture, collected before intestinal transplant. Subset here: CFSE-low proliferating T cells sorted from approximately 6-day pre-transplant mixed lymphocyte reaction (GvH or HvG direction). CDR3 bases: TGTGCCAGCAGCTTGGGTCCAGGGGACTATGGCTACACCTTC. The encoded protein is CASSLGPGDYGYTF.